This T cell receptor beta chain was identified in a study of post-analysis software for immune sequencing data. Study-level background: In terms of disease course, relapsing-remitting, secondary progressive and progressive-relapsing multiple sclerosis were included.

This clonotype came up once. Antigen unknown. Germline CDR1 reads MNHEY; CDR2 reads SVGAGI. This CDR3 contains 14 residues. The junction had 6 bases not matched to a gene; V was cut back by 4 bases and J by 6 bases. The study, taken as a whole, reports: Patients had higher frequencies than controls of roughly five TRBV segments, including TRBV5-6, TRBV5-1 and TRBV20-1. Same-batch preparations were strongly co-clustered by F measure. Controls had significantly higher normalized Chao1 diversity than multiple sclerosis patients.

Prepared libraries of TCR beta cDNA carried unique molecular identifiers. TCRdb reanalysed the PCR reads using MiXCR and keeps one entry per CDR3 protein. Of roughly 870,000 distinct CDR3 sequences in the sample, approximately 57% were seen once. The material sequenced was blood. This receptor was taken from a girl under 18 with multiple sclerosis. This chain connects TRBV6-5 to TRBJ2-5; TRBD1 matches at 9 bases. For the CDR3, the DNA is TGTGCCAGCAGTTTCGGGACAGGGATGAAGACCCAGTACTTC. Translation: CASSFGTGMKTQYF.